This TCR beta chain was profiled in a study of blood T cell repertoires in COVID-19. Across the study: COVID-19 samples from acute and convalescent phases originated in the United States, Italy and Spain. In each case, the material was cDNA or gDNA derived from T cells, B-cell-depleted T cells, or PBMCs.

Sequenced by immunoSEQ multiplex PCR; TCRdb stores in-frame clones only, minus some. This repertoire shows over 250,000 clones, roughly four fifths found once; its top ten account for 5%. Clinical histories supplied by participants themselves formed the basis of cohort assignment. This TCR was sampled from a man aged 40-55 years who had been exposed to COVID-19. The sequencing sample was made of PBMCs or T cells enriched from blood (not recorded which).

The CDR3 is CASSFAGNYGYTF. The CDR3 DNA reads as TGTGCCAGCAGCTTCGCGGGAAACTATGGCTACACCTTC. The V gene is TRBV13, the J gene TRBJ1-2, with D unclear. CDR1 is PRHDT and CDR2 is FYEKMQ in the germline V gene (reference sequence). Deletions cut 3 bases from V and 2 bases from J, with 7 bases between. The CDR3 has 13 amino acids.